These 26 T cell receptor beta chains originate from one sample sequenced in a study of blood T cell repertoires in COVID-19. The method was immunoSEQ multiplex PCR; TCRdb's version includes in-frame clones alone and lacks a portion of them. The sample has 150,000 to 200,000 clones; roughly 80% are singletons. Source material: peripheral blood. The receptor set was obtained from a man aged 55 to 70 with acute or convalescent COVID-19.

The CDR3 loop reads CASSKDKTNYGYTF. CDR3 sequence (DNA): TGTGCCAGTAGTAAGGACAAAACTAACTATGGCTACACCTTC. The chain is built from TRBV19 and TRBJ1-2, with TRBD1 as a possible D gene (5 bases). Trimming removed 4 bases from V and 0 bases from J, with 9 bases in between. CDR1 is LNHDA and CDR2 is SQIVND in the germline V gene (reference sequence). CDR3 size: 14 residues.

The V and J genes are TRBV28 and TRBJ1-6; TRBD1 might be the D (5 bases). Looked up from germline, CDR1 is MDHEN and CDR2 is SYDVKM. The CDR3 length is 16 residues. Trimming left V 6 bases short and J 9 bases short, with 21 bases between. CDR3 coding DNA: TGTGCCAGCAGGGTCCGGGGGACCCCGGGGATTTCACCCCTCCACTTT. Encoded protein: CASRVRGTPGISPLHF. Looking up the rest from reference TRBV28 and TRBJ1-6 gives the full variable domain: DVKVTQSSRYLVKRTGEKVFLECVQDMDHENMFWYRQDPGLGLRLIYFSYDVKMKEKGDIPEGYSVSREKKERFSLILESASTNQTSMYLCASRVRGTPGISPLHFGNGTRLTVT.

This rearrangement joins TRBV6-5 to TRBJ2-7; the D is unclear. This CDR3 has 13 amino acids. The V and J ends lost 7 bases and 5 bases respectively, with 15 bases between them. Per germline, CDR1 MNHEY and CDR2 SVGAGI. This chain's CDR3 is CASNIRLRDEQYF. CDR3 nucleotides: TGTGCCAGCAATATAAGGCTACGGGACGAGCAGTACTTC.

The chain joins TRBV5-1 to TRBJ2-3; 8 positions agree with TRBD2. CDR3 length: 14 residues. With 4 bases clipped from V and 4 bases from J, the junction kept 5 bases outside the gene matches. CDR1 and CDR2 from the germline V gene are SGHRS and YFSETQ. The CDR3 region has the DNA TGCGCCAGCAGCCGGGCAGCGGGGGCAGATACGCAGTATTTT. Its protein is CASSRAAGADTQYF.

This clone was found a few times. The chain couples TRBV7-9 to TRBJ1-4; perhaps TRBD1 as D (5 bases). Germline-derived CDR1 and CDR2 are SEHNR and FQNEAQ (reference sequence). V was clipped by 4 bases and J by 8 bases, with 20 bases between them. The CDR3 length is 16 residues. DNA for the CDR3: TGTGCCAGCAGCTCCCCCCCGGGGGGGGGAGGCGAAAAACTGTTTTTT. Encoded protein: CASSSPPGGGGEKLFF.

This clone has more than one count but fewer than ten. This chain links TRBV5-5 with TRBJ2-4, with 7 bases lining up with TRBD1. After removal of 1 base from V and 7 bases from J, the junction contained 5 bases not matched to a gene. Germline lookup yields CDR1 SGHKS and CDR2 YYEKEE (reference sequence). The CDR3 sequence is 14 residues long. The CDR3 sequence: CASSLNRGDNIQYF. Written as DNA, the CDR3 is TGTGCCAGCAGCTTGAACAGGGGCGACAACATTCAGTACTTC.

The chain recombines TRBV4-3 with TRBJ1-6; D gene ambiguous. The CDR3 length is 16 residues. Germline lookup yields CDR1 LGHNA and CDR2 YSLEER. Trimming pared 0 bases from V and 4 bases from J, leaving 10 bases between. The DNA for the CDR3 is TGCGCCAGCAGCCAAGATTCCGGGAATTATAATTCACCCCTCCACTTT. Protein: CASSQDSGNYNSPLHF.

The CDR3 DNA reads as TGTGCCAGCAGCCCGACTAGCGGGGACACAGATACGCAGTATTTT. Its translation is CASSPTSGDTDTQYF. V is TRBV11-3 and J is TRBJ2-3, with 11 bases fitting TRBD2. Germline V gene sequence: CDR1 SGHNT, CDR2 YENEEA. The CDR3 is 15 residues long. Trimming removed 5 bases from V and 2 bases from J; junction bases left unmatched: 3.

A few counts support this clone. The CDR3 DNA follows: TGTGCCAGCAGCGACGACAGGGGCGCCAAAAACATTCAGTACTTC. Its translation is CASSDDRGAKNIQYF. The rearrangement uses TRBV2 and TRBJ2-4, with TRBD1 matching over 8 bases. Germline CDR1 SNHLY, CDR2 FYNNEI. The CDR3 loop spans 15 amino acids. V lost 6 bases to trimming and J lost 1 base; unmatched junction nucleotides: 5. The full variable domain, its missing parts supplied by reference TRBV2 and TRBJ2-4, is EPEVTQTPSHQVTQMGQEVILRCVPISNHLYFYWYRQILGQKVEFLVSFYNNEISEKSEIFDDQFSVERPDGSNFTLKIRSTKLEDSAMYFCASSDDRGAKNIQYFGAGTRLSVL.

This clone was seen once. This chain joins TRBV7-9 and TRBJ1-4; 7 positions agree with TRBD1. Looked up from germline, CDR1 is SEHNR and CDR2 is FQNEAQ (reference sequence). CDR3 size: 15 residues. The V segment lost 5 bases and the J segment 5 bases; nucleotides outside the gene matches: 8. The CDR3 DNA follows: TGTGCCAGCAGCCCAACGACAGGGTGGAATGAAAAACTGTTTTTT. Protein product: CASSPTTGWNEKLFF.

Here the CDR3 reads CASSSTGSSYNEQFF. CDR3 nucleotide sequence: TGTGCCAGCAGCTCCACAGGGTCCTCCTACAATGAGCAGTTCTTC. V usage is TRBV11-2 and J usage is TRBJ2-1; a possible D gene is TRBD1 (6 bases). The CDR3 covers 15 residues. The germline V gene has CDR1 SGHAT and CDR2 FQNNGV. V lost 4 bases and J 0 bases, leaving 10 bases between the germline ends.

The CDR3 DNA reads as TGTGCTAGTGGTTTGATCAACAGGGGAACCGGGGAGCTGTTTTTT. Protein sequence: CASGLINRGTGELFF. The V gene is TRBV12-5, the J gene TRBJ2-2; 7 bases match TRBD1. V was clipped by 2 bases and J by 5 bases; unmatched bases: 5. The CDR3 sequence is 15 residues long. Germline values: CDR1 LGHNT, CDR2 FRNRAP. Looking up the rest from reference TRBV12-5 and TRBJ2-2 gives the full variable domain: DARVTQTPRHKVTEMGQEVTMRCQPILGHNTVFWYRQTMMQGLELLAYFRNRAPLDDSGMPKDRFSAEMPDATLATLKIQPSEPRDSAVYFCASGLINRGTGELFFGEGSRLTVL.

V usage is TRBV11-2 and J usage is TRBJ1-1; D is unclear. This CDR3 has 15 amino acids. Germline V gives CDR1 SGHAT, CDR2 FQNNGV. V dropped 0 bases and J dropped 11 bases, with 19 bases sitting between them. The CDR3 here is CASSLDPQAGDLAFF. CDR3 nucleotide sequence: TGTGCCAGCAGCTTAGACCCCCAGGCCGGGGATTTGGCTTTCTTT. Variable domain in full (rest from reference TRBV11-2 and TRBJ1-1): EAGVAQSPRYKIIEKRQSVAFWCNPISGHATLYWYQQILGQGPKLLIQFQNNGVVDDSQLPKDRFSAERLKGVDSTLKIQPAKLEDSAVYLCASSLDPQAGDLAFFGQGTRLTVV.

This chain uses TRBV19 with TRBJ2-1; a weak D match, TRBD1 (6 bases). Germline CDR1 reads LNHDA; CDR2 reads SQIVND (reference sequence). The CDR3 totals 14 residues. The germline V and J ends were trimmed by 8 bases and 0 bases, with 11 bases remaining between them. The CDR3 here is CASGDISSYNEQFF. The CDR3 DNA reads as TGTGCCAGTGGGGACATAAGCTCCTACAATGAGCAGTTCTTC.

This chain uses TRBV18 with TRBJ2-3, with 7 bases identical to TRBD2. The CDR3 consists of 15 residues. V gave up 3 bases and J gave up 6 bases; unmatched junction bases: 9. The V gene's germline CDR1 is KGHSH and CDR2 LQKENI. The CDR3, as DNA: TGTGCCAGCTCACCCGGACTAGAAAGTTCGGATACGCAGTATTTT. Protein product: CASSPGLESSDTQYF.

The chain recombines TRBV4-1 with TRBJ2-5, with a tentative D call TRBD2 (5 bases). The germline V gene has CDR1 MGHRA and CDR2 YSYEKL. Trimming cost V 7 bases and J 3 bases, with 15 bases left between them. This CDR3 has 14 residues. CDR3: CASTRYAGEETQYF. CDR3 DNA: TGCGCCAGCACCCGGTACGCGGGTGAAGAGACCCAGTACTTC.

The J gene is TRBJ2-1, the V gene TRBV5-1; D is possibly TRBD1 (6 bases). The germline gives CDR1 SGHRS, CDR2 YFSETQ. This CDR3 spans 15 amino acids. The V gene lost 0 bases and the J gene lost 7 bases, with 14 bases spanning the gap. The CDR3 nucleotides are TGCGCCAGCAGCTTGGATAAGGGACACGAGAATGAGCAGTTCTTC. Translated, it gives CASSLDKGHENEQFF.

The chain links TRBV5-1 to TRBJ2-3; 10 bases fit TRBD1. The trim removed 4 bases at V and 5 bases at J, leaving 7 bases unmatched. Germline CDR1 is SGHRS and CDR2 is YFSETQ. CDR3 size: 15 residues. CDR3 in DNA: TGCGCCAGCAGCATCCCCCGGGACAGGGGAGATACGCAGTATTTT. It encodes CASSIPRDRGDTQYF.

This clone was seen only a few times. This chain links TRBV6-5 with TRBJ2-7, with TRBD1 matching over 9 bases. CDR3 length equals 15 residues. Germline V gene data show CDR1 as MNHEY and CDR2 as SVGAGI. Trimming took 6 bases from V and 7 from J; bases not matched to a gene: 13. The CDR3 sequence: CASSHRQGGWGEQYF. The CDR3 DNA reads as TGTGCCAGCAGCCACCGACAGGGGGGCTGGGGGGAGCAGTACTTC.

This chain uses TRBV19 with TRBJ2-3; D is uncertain. The V gene's germline CDR1 is LNHDA and CDR2 SQIVND (reference sequence). CDR3 length equals 14 residues. Trimming took 6 bases from V and 1 from J, leaving 11 bases between them. CDR3: CASRDPRGTDTQYF. The CDR3 coding sequence is TGTGCCAGTAGGGATCCTCGGGGCACAGATACGCAGTATTTT.

The chain recombines TRBV7-9 with TRBJ2-2; the D is unclear. The CDR3 is 15 residues long. Germline assignment: CDR1 SEHNR and CDR2 FQNEAQ (reference sequence). V was shortened by 8 bases and J by 4 bases, with 17 bases between the two germline ends. The CDR3 sequence: CASSHAVVLTGELFF. CDR3 nucleotides: TGTGCCAGCTCCCACGCGGTAGTGCTCACCGGGGAGCTGTTTTTT.

The genes are TRBV5-1 and TRBJ2-1; 7 nucleotides agree with TRBD2. The V segment lost 7 bases and the J segment 3 bases; nucleotides outside the gene matches: 10. This CDR3 region has 15 residues. Germline-derived CDR1 and CDR2 are SGHRS and YFSETQ. The CDR3 sequence is CASSESGNLYNEQFF. CDR3 nucleotides: TGCGCCAGCTCTGAAAGCGGGAATCTCTACAATGAGCAGTTCTTC.

The V call is TRBV6-5, the J call TRBJ1-2; TRBD1 might be the D (5 bases). The CDR3 length is 13 residues. Germline V gene sequence: CDR1 MNHEY, CDR2 SVGAGI. Trimming shortened V by 6 bases and J by 5 bases, and 13 bases separated the two germline ends. The chain's CDR3 is CASSQGLLYGYTF. CDR3 DNA sequence: TGTGCCAGCAGCCAGGGACTGCTGTATGGCTACACCTTC.

In this sample, this clone turned up once. V is TRBV6-4 and J is TRBJ1-5; D unresolved. V lost 6 bases, J lost 2 bases, and 11 bases lay in between. The V gene's germline CDR1 is MRHNA and CDR2 SNTAGT. The CDR3 consists of 14 residues. The CDR3 sequence: CASSADFGNQPQHF. The DNA for the CDR3 is TGTGCCAGCAGCGCCGACTTTGGCAATCAGCCCCAGCATTTT.

The genes are TRBV6-6 and TRBJ1-5; TRBD1 matches at 9 bases. V trimming: 6 bases; J trimming: 5 bases; junction bases outside the gene matches: 8. There are 15 residues in the CDR3. The V gene's germline CDR1 is MNHNY and CDR2 SVGAGI (reference sequence). The CDR3: CASRPPGQGDQPQHF. CDR3 nucleotide sequence: TGTGCCAGCAGACCCCCGGGACAGGGAGATCAGCCCCAGCATTTT.

The V call is TRBV30, the J call TRBJ1-5; D uncertain. From germline, CDR1 is GTSNPN and CDR2 SVGIG (reference sequence). The CDR3 loop spans 15 amino acids. Trimming cost V 0 bases and J 4 bases, with 13 bases left between them. This CDR3 is CAWSVPGNTNQPQHF. The CDR3 DNA sequence: TGTGCCTGGAGTGTACCGGGGAACACGAATCAGCCCCAGCATTTT. Based on the CDR3 plus reference TRBV30 and TRBJ1-5, the full variable domain is SQTIHQWPATLVQPVGSPLSLECTVEGTSNPNLYWYRQAAGRGLQLLFYSVGIGQISSEVPQNLSASRPQDRQFILSSKKLLLSDSGFYLCAWSVPGNTNQPQHFGDGTRLSIL.